This TCR beta chain came from a study of blood T cell repertoires in COVID-19. The wider study: PBMCs, B-cell-depleted T cells, or T cells were the source of the cDNA or gDNA that made up the material.

Trimming took off 6 bases at V and 2 bases at J, with 15 bases between the two ends. The CDR3 extends over 14 amino acids. Per germline, CDR1 SGHKS and CDR2 YYEKEE (reference sequence). The table lists this clone with a few counts. Method: immunoSEQ multiplex PCR; TCRdb's copy keeps in-frame clones and lacks some. The sample has roughly 180,000 clones, 60% to 80% seen once. The sequencing sample was made of peripheral blood. The chain uses TRBV5-5 and TRBJ2-7; weak D call: TRBD2 (7 bases). This clonotype originated in a man aged 55 to 70 with active or convalescent COVID-19. CDR3 protein: CASTPGGVPYEQYF. CDR3 DNA: TGTGCCAGCACCCCGGGGGGCGTTCCCTACGAGCAGTACTTC.